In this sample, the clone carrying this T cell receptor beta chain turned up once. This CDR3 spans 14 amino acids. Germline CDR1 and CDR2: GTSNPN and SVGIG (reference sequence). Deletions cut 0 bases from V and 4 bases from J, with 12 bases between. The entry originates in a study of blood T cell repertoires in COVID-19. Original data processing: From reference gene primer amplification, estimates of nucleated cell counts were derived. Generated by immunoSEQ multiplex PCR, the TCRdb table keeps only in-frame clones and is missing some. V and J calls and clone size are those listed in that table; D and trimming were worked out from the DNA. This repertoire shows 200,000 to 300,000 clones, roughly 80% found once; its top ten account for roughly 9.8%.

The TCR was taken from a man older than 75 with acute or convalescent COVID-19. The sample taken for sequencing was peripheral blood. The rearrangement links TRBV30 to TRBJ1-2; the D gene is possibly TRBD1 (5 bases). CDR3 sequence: CAWSVGSGGYGYTF. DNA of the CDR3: TGTGCCTGGAGTGTAGGTTCCGGGGGCTATGGCTACACCTTC.